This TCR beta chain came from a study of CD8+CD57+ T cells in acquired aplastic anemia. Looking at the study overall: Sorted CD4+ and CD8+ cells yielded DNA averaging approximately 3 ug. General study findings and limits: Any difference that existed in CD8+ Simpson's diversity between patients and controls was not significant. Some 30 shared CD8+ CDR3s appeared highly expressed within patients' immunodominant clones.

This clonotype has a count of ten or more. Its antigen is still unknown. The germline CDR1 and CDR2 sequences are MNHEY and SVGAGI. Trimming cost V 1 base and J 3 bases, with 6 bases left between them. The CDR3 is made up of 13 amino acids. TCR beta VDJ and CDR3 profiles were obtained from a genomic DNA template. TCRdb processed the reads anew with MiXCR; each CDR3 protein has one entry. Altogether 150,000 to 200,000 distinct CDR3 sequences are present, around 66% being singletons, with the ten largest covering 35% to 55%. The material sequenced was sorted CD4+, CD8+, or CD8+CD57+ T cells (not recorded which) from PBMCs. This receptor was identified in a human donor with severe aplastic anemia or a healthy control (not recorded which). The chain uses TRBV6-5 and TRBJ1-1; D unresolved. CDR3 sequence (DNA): TGTGCCAGCAGTTACTTCGGGGACACTGAAGCTTTCTTT. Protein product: CASSYFGDTEAFF.